The source of this T cell receptor beta chain is a study of T cell repertoires in cytomegalovirus infection. Looking at the study overall: Indicated by public TCR beta signatures were CMV infection and matching HLA type. Notes on the study in general: Cumulative frequency of public TCR beta families picked out carriers of CMV plus the relevant HLA. The ex vivo response was dominated by HLA-C-restricted CMV-specific TCR beta clonotypes.

This clonotype occurred a few times. Its target is not known. This CDR3 region has 13 residues. With 4 bases clipped from V and 4 bases from J, the junction kept 1 base outside the gene matches. TCRdb reprocessed the reads via MiXCR and lists one record per CDR3 protein. The sample has around 630,000 distinct CDR3 sequences; more than 20% are singletons. The sequencing input was CD8+ T cells from PBMCs. This TCR came from a human donor in good health (CMV status not recorded). Some clones in this sample may be carry-over from other donors' samples. The genes are TRBV12-3 or TRBV12-4 and TRBJ1-1; 9 bases fit TRBD1. The CDR3 loop is CASSSQGATEAFF. In nucleotides, the CDR3 is TGTGCCAGCAGTTCACAGGGGGCCACTGAAGCTTTCTTT.